Sequencing of this TCR beta chain was carried out in a study of cytomegalovirus exposure and HLA in healthy donors. General observations from the study: For most TCR beta V segments, an earlier analysis put the productive rate at about 87% or about 30% of the time. Highly shared sequence variants in one cluster were likely a sequencing artifact.

Germline assignment: CDR1 SGDLS and CDR2 YYNGEE. The CDR3 has 17 amino acids. The junction had 11 bases not matched to a gene; V was cut back by 0 bases and J by 10 bases. The PCR contained 60 Vbeta and 13 Jbeta primers. Per the original methods: Unique TCR beta chains totaled roughly 81 million in a later count, with approximately 11 million of them shared. TCRdb keeps only in-frame clones here, not all; method: immunoSEQ multiplex PCR. Clone size and the V and J calls come from that table; the DNA yielded D and trimming. The sample shows 100,000 to 150,000 clones, more than 75% of them seen only once. Sampled while nominally healthy, donors likely had unrecorded immune exposures. As concerns this clone: Antigen unknown.

The rearrangement uses TRBV9 and TRBJ2-1; 12 nucleotides align to TRBD2. The receptor was isolated from a woman aged 55-70 years in good health and CMV-seropositive. The material sequenced was PBMCs. CDR3 nucleotide sequence: TGTGCCAGCAGCGTAGAGGCGGCTAGCGGGGGGGCTGGGGAGCAGTTCTTC. It specifies CASSVEAASGGAGEQFF. Filled out from reference TRBV9 and TRBJ2-1, the complete variable domain reads DSGVTQTPKHLITATGQRVTLRCSPRSGDLSVYWYQQSLDQGLQFLIQYYNGEERAKGNILERFSAQQFPDLHSELNLSSLELGDSALYFCASSVEAASGGAGEQFFGPGTRLTVL.